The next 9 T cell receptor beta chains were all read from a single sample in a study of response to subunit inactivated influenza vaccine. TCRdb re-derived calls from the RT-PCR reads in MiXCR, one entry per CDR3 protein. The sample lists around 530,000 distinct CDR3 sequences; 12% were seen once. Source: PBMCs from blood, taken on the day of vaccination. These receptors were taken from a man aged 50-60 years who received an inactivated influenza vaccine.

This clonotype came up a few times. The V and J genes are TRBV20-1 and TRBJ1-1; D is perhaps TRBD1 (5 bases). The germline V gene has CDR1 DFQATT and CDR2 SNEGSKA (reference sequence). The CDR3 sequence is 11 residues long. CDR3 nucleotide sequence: TGCAGGGGGGACTTGAACACTGAAGCTTTCTTT. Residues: CRGDLNTEAFF.

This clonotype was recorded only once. The CDR3 sequence: CASSDRSNSYNEQFF. CDR3 bases: TGTGCCAGCAGTGATAGGTCAAACTCCTACAATGAGCAGTTCTTC. The chain carries TRBV2 and TRBJ2-1; D is unclear. CDR1 and CDR2 (germline): SNHLY, FYNNEI. The CDR3 is 15 amino acids. V dropped 3 bases and J dropped 0 bases, with 9 bases sitting between them.

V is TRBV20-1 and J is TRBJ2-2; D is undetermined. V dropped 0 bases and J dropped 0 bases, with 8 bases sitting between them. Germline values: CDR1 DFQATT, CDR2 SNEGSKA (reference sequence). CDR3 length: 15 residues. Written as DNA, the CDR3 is TGCAGTGCTAGAGATCCCCGGACGAACACCGGGGAGCTGTTTTTT. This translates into CSARDPRTNTGELFF.

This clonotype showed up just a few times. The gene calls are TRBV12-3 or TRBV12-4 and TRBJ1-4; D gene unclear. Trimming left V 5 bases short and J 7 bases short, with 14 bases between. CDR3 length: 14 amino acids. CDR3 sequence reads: CASSIDTPAEKLFF. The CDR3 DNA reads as TGTGCCAGCAGTATCGACACGCCTGCTGAAAAACTGTTTTTT.

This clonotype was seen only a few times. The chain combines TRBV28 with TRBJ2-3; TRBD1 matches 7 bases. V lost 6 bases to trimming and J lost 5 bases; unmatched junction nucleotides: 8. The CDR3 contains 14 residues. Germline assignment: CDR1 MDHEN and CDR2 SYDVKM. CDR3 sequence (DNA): TGTGCCAGCAGCTCGACAGGGCTTGGAGATACGCAGTATTTT. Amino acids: CASSSTGLGDTQYF.

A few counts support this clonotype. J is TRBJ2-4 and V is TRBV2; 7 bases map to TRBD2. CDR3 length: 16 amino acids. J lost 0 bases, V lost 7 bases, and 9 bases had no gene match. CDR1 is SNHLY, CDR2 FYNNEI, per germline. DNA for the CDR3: TGTGCCAGCACGGGGGAGGGATCGTTAGCCAAAAACATTCAGTACTTC. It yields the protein CASTGEGSLAKNIQYF.

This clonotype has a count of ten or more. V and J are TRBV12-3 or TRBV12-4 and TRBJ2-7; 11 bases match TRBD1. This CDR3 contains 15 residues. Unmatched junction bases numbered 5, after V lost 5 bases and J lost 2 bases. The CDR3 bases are TGTGCCAGCAGTCTTGGGACAGGGGGGGCCTACGAGCAGTACTTC. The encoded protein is CASSLGTGGAYEQYF.

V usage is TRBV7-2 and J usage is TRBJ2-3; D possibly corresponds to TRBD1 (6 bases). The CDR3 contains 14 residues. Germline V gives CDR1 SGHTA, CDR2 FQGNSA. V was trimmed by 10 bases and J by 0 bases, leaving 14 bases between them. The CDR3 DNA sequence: TGTGCCACCACCCTGGGACAAAGCACAGATACGCAGTATTTT. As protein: CATTLGQSTDTQYF.

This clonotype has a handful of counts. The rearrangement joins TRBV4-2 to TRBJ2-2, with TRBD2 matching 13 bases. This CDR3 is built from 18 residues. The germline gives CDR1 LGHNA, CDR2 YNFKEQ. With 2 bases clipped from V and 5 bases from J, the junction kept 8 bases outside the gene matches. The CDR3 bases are TGTGCCAGCAGCCAACCTCGGACTAGCGGGAGTATTACCGGGGAGCTGTTTTTT. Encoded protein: CASSQPRTSGSITGELFF.